Listed below are T cell receptor beta chains from one sample, sequenced in a study of cytomegalovirus exposure and HLA in healthy donors. This table comes from immunoSEQ multiplex PCR, and its TCRdb copy is limited to in-frame clones, with some not included. The sample gives tens of thousands of clones, just over 65% of which show up once; about a tenth is in the top ten. Specimen: PBMCs. The receptors originated from a woman aged 25 to 45 in good health and CMV-seronegative. CDR3s include the opening cysteine and the closing phenylalanine or tryptophan. The D gene is left open where the match is weak. The size entry is marked missing in some rows and otherwise reads once, few, many or a size class.

d_gene | abundance | j_gene | v_gene | CDR3nt | CDR3aa
NA | NA | TRBJ2-1 | TRBV4-1 | TGCGCCAGCAGCCAAGCCCAGGTACGGAATGAGCAGTTCTTC | CASSQAQVRNEQFF
TRBD1 | NA | TRBJ2-1 | TRBV11-3 | TGTGCCAGCAGCCCGGACAGGGCGGAGTACAATGAGCAGTTCTTC | CASSPDRAEYNEQFF
TRBD1 | NA | TRBJ1-4 | TRBV18 | TGTGCCAGCTCACCACAAGGAAGACAGGGGGCGTTTGGTGAAAAACTGTTTTTT | CASSPQGRQGAFGEKLFF
NA | NA | TRBJ2-7 | TRBV15 | TGTGCCACCAGCATTGATCCCGGGGCAGGGGGGCAGGAGCAGTACTTC | CATSIDPGAGGQEQYF
NA | NA | TRBJ1-3 | TRBV5-1 | TGCGCCAGCAGCTTGAGGACAGCTTTCTCTGGAAACACCATATATTTT | CASSLRTAFSGNTIYF
NA | once | TRBJ1-2 | TRBV6-4 | TGTGCCAGCAGTCCAGATTGGGGCAGCAACTATGGCTACACCTTC | CASSPDWGSNYGYTF
TRBD1 | NA | TRBJ1-4 | TRBV5-1 | TGCGCCAGCAGCCCAGGGGGGACAGGGCGTGAAAAACTGTTTTTT | CASSPGGTGREKLFF
NA | NA | TRBJ1-5 | TRBV5-1 | TGCGCCAGCAGCTTAGCGAGGGATCAGCCCCAGCATTTT | CASSLARDQPQHF
TRBD1 | NA | TRBJ2-1 | TRBV29-1 | TGCAGCGTTGGCGGGACAGGGGCCAATGAGCAGTTCTTC | CSVGGTGANEQFF
NA | NA | TRBJ1-6 | TRBV6-5 | TGTGCCAGCAGTTATTCCCTTAATTCACCCCTCCACTTT | CASSYSLNSPLHF
NA | NA | TRBJ2-1 | TRBV2 | TGTGCCAGCAGACAACAACACGGACGGGGGTCCTACAATGAGCAGTTCTTC | CASRQQHGRGSYNEQFF
TRBD2 | once | TRBJ2-7 | TRBV30 | TGTGCCGGCAAGGGGACTAGAATCGACGAGCAGTACTTC | CAGKGTRIDEQYF
NA | NA | TRBJ2-3 | TRBV27 | TGTGCCAGCAGTCCCCCAGGGCATACGCAGTATTTT | CASSPPGHTQYF
NA | NA | TRBJ2-7 | TRBV11-2 | TGTGCCAGCGGGCTTTACTACGAGCAGTACTTC | CASGLYYEQYF
NA | NA | TRBJ1-2 | TRBV10-3 | TGTGCCATCACAGGCCGAGCTAACTATGGCTACACCTTC | CAITGRANYGYTF
NA | NA | TRBJ2-2 | TRBV11-2 | TGTGCCAGCAGCTCTGTGTTGACCGGGGAGCTGTTTTTT | CASSSVLTGELFF
TRBD1 | NA | TRBJ1-1 | TRBV7-3 | TGTGCCAGCAGCCCAGGGGGAAACACTGAAGCTTTCTTT | CASSPGGNTEAFF
NA | NA | TRBJ2-1 | TRBV9 | TGTGCCAGCAGCGTACAGGGGTACTCCTACAATGAGCAGTTCTTC | CASSVQGYSYNEQFF
NA | NA | TRBJ2-4 | TRBV2 | TGTGCCAGCAGTGTAACAGTAGCCAAAAACATTCAGTACTTC | CASSVTVAKNIQYF
TRBD2 | few | TRBJ2-7 | TRBV7-9 | TGTGCCAGCAGCTTAGTACTAGCGGGGGGCTCCGAGCAGTACTTC | CASSLVLAGGSEQYF
TRBD1 | few | TRBJ1-2 | TRBV9 | TGTGCCAGCAGCGGACAGGGGGAGATCTATGGCTACACCTTC | CASSGQGEIYGYTF
NA | NA | TRBJ1-3 | TRBV27 | TGTGCCGTCCCAATACAGGAACCCACCATATATTTT | CAVPIQEPTIYF
NA | once | TRBJ2-7 | TRBV5-6 | TGTGCCAGCAGCTTTCGGAACAGCTACGAGCAGTACTTC | CASSFRNSYEQYF
NA | NA | TRBJ1-5 | TRBV15 | TGTGCCACCAGCAGAGCCAGGGCCGATCAGCCCCAGCATTTT | CATSRARADQPQHF
NA | NA | TRBJ2-7 | TRBV2 | TGTGCCAGCAGTGACCAATCCTACGAGCAGTACTTC | CASSDQSYEQYF
NA | NA | TRBJ2-5 | TRBV5-1 | TGCGCCAGCAGCTTGGTCTTCGGGAGAGAGACCCAGTACTTC | CASSLVFGRETQYF
NA | NA | TRBJ2-3 | TRBV2 | TGTGCCAGCAGTGAAGGGCTAGCAACAGATACGCAGTATTTT | CASSEGLATDTQYF
TRBD1 | NA | TRBJ2-1 | TRBV11-3 | TGTGCCAGCAGCTTAGTTTGGACAGGGGAGCAGTTCTTC | CASSLVWTGEQFF
NA | once | TRBJ2-1 | TRBV18 | TGTGCCAGCTCACCACTCCGGGACAATGAGCAGTTCTTC | CASSPLRDNEQFF
TRBD2 | NA | TRBJ2-1 | TRBV11-3 | TGTGCCAGCAGCCCCCATGCTAGCGGGGGGTCCAATGAGCAGTTCTTC | CASSPHASGGSNEQFF
NA | few | TRBJ1-1 | TRBV11-2 | TGTGCCAGCAGCTTATATGGACGTAGGAGGGCGAACACTGAAGCTTTCTTT | CASSLYGRRRANTEAFF
NA | NA | TRBJ1-5 | TRBV28 | TGTGCCAGCAGTCCTAGAAAGGGCAATCAGCCCCAGCATTTT | CASSPRKGNQPQHF
NA | NA | TRBJ1-1 | TRBV4-2 | TGTGCCAGCAGCCAAGATCCGACAGCGAGCCTCACTGAAGCTTTCTTT | CASSQDPTASLTEAFF
TRBD2 | NA | TRBJ2-3 | TRBV10-3 | TGTGCCATCAGTGAAACGCTAGCGGGGGGCGCAGATACGCAGTATTTT | CAISETLAGGADTQYF